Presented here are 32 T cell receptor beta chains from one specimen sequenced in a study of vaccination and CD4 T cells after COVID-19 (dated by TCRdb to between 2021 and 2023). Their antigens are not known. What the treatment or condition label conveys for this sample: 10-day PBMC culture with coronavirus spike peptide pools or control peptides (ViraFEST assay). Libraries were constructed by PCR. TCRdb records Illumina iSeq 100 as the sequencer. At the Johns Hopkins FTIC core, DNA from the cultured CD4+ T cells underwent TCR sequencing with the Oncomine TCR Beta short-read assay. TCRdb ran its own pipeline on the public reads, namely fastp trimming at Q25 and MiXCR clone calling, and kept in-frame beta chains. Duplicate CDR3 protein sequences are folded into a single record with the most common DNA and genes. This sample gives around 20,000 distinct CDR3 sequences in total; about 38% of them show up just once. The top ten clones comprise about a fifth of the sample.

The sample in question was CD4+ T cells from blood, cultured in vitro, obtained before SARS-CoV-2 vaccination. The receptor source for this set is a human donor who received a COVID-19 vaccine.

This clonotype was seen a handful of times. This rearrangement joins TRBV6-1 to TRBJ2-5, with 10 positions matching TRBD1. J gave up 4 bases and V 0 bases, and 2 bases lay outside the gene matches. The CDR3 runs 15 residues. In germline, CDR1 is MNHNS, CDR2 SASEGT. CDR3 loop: CASSEATGGVETQYF. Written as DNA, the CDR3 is TGTGCCAGCAGTGAAGCGACAGGGGGCGTAGAGACCCAGTACTTC.

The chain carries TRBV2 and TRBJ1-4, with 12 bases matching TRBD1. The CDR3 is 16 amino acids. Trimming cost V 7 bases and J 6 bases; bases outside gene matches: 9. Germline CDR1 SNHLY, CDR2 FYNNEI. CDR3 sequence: CASTTPGQGADEKLFF. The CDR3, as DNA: TGTGCCAGCACCACCCCGGGACAGGGGGCGGATGAAAAACTGTTTTTT.

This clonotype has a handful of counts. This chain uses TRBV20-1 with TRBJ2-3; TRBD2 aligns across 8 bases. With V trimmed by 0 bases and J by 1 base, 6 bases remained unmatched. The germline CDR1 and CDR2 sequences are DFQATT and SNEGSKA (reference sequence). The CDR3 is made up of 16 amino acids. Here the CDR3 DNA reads TGCAGTGCTAGAGATCTGGCGGGGGGTGGCACAGATACGCAGTATTTT. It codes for CSARDLAGGGTDTQYF.

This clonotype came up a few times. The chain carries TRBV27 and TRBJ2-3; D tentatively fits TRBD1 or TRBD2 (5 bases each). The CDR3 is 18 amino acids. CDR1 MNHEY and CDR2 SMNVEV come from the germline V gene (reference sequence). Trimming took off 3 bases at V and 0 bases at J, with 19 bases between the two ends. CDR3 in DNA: TGTGCCAGCAGTTTTTCTACGGGGACCTCGACAAGCACAGATACGCAGTATTTT. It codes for CASSFSTGTSTSTDTQYF.

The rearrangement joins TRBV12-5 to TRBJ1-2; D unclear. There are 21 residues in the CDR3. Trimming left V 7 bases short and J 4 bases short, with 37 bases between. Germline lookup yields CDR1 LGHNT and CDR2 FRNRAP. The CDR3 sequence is CASAEPPQHGVTAAGLYGYTF. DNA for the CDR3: TGTGCTAGTGCCGAACCCCCCCAGCACGGGGTAACTGCCGCGGGCCTCTATGGCTACACCTTC. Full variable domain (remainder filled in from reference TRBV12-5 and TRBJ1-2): DARVTQTPRHKVTEMGQEVTMRCQPILGHNTVFWYRQTMMQGLELLAYFRNRAPLDDSGMPKDRFSAEMPDATLATLKIQPSEPRDSAVYFCASAEPPQHGVTAAGLYGYTFGSGTRLTVV.

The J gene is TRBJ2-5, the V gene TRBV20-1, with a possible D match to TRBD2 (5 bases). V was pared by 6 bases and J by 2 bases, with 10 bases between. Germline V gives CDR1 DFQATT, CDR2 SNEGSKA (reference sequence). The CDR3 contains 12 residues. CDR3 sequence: CSAGWTQETQYF. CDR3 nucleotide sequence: TGCAGTGCGGGATGGACTCAAGAGACCCAGTACTTC.

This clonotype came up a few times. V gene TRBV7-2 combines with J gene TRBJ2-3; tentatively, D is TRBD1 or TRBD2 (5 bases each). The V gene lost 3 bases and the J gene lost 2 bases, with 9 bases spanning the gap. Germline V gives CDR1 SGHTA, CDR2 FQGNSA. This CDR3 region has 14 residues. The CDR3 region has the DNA TGTGCCAGCAGCTTGGGACCCTCCACAGATACGCAGTATTTT. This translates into CASSLGPSTDTQYF.

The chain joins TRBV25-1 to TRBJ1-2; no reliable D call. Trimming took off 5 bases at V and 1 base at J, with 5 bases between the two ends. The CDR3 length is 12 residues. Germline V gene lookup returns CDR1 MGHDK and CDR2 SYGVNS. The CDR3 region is CASSPSNYGYTF. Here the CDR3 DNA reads TGTGCCAGCAGTCCTAGTAACTATGGCTACACCTTC.

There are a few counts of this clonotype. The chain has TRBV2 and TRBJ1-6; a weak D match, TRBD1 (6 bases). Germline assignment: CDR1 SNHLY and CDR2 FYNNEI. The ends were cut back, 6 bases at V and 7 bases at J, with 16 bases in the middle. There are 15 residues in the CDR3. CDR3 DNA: TGTGCCAGCAGAGGACAGACCTCGGGGAATTCACCCCTCCACTTT. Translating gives CASRGQTSGNSPLHF.

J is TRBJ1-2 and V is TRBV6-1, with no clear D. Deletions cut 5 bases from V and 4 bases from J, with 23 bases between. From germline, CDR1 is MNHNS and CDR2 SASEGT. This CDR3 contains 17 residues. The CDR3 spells CASSPRAGARSAYGYTF. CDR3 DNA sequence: TGTGCCAGCAGTCCTCGGGCAGGCGCCCGCTCTGCCTATGGCTACACCTTC.

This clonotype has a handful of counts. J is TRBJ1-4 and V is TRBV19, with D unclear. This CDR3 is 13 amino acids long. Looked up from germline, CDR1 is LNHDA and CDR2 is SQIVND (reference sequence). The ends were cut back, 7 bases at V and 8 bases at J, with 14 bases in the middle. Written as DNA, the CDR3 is TGTGCCAGTACCAGAGGAGGCGACGAAAAACTGTTTTTT. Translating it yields CASTRGGDEKLFF.

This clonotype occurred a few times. The CDR3: CASSIAPGHLSSGNTIYF. In DNA form, the CDR3 reads TGTGCCAGTAGTATCGCCCCGGGACATTTGAGCTCTGGAAACACCATATATTTT. This chain uses TRBV19 with TRBJ1-3; weak D call: TRBD1 (6 bases). This CDR3 has 18 residues. The V gene lost 3 bases and the J gene lost 0 bases, with 18 bases spanning the gap. Looked up from germline, CDR1 is LNHDA and CDR2 is SQIVND (reference sequence).

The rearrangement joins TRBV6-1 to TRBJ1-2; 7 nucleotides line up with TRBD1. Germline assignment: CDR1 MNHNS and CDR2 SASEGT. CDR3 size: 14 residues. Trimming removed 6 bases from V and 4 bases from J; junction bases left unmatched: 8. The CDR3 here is CASSTGEHLYGYTF. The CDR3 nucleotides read TGTGCCAGCAGCACAGGGGAGCATCTCTATGGCTACACCTTC.

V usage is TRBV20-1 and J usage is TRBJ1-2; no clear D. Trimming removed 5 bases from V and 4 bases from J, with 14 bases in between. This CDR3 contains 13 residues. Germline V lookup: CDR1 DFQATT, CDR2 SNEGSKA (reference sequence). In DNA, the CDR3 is TGCAGTGCTTGGAGGGCCCCTACCTATGGCTACACCTTC. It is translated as CSAWRAPTYGYTF.

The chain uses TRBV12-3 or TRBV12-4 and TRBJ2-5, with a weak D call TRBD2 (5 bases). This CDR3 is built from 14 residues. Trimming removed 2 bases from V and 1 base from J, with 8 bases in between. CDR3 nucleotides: TGTGCCAGCAGTTTATTCGAGGGCCAAGAGACCCAGTACTTC. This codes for CASSLFEGQETQYF.

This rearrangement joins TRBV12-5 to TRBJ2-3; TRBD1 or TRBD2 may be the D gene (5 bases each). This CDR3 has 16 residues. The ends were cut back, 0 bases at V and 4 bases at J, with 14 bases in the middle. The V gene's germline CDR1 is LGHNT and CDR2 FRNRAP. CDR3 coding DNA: TGTGCTAGTGGTTTGGTACTGAGGGAAGGGGCAGATACGCAGTATTTT. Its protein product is CASGLVLREGADTQYF.

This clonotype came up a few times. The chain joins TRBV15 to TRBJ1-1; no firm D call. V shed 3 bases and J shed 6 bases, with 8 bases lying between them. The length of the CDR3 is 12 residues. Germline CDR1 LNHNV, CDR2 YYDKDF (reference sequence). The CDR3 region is CATSRVQSEAFF. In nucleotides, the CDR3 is TGTGCCACCAGCAGGGTTCAATCTGAAGCTTTCTTT.

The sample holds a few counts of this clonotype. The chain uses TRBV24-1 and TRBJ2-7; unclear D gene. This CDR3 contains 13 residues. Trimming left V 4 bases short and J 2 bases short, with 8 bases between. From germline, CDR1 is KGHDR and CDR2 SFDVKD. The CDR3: CATSDRYTYEQYF. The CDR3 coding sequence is TGTGCCACCAGTGACAGATATACCTACGAGCAGTACTTC.

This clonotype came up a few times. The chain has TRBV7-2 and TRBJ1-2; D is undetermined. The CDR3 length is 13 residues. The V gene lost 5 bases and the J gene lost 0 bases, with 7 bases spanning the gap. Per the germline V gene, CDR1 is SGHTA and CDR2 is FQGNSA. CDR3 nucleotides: TGTGCCAGCAGCCCGGGTGCTAACTATGGCTACACCTTC. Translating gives CASSPGANYGYTF. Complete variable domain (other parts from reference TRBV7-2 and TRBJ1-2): GAGVSQSPSNKVTEKGKDVELRCDPISGHTALYWYRQSLGQGLEFLIYFQGNSAPDKSGLPSDRFSAERTGGSVSTLTIQRTQQEDSAVYLCASSPGANYGYTFGSGTRLTVV.

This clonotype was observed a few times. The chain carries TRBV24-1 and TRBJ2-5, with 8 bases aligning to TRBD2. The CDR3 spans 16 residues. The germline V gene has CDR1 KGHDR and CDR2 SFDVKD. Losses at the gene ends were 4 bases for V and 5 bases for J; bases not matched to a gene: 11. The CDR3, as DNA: TGTGCCACCAGTGACCCACACGGGGGGGCTGTGGAGACCCAGTACTTC. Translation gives CATSDPHGGAVETQYF.

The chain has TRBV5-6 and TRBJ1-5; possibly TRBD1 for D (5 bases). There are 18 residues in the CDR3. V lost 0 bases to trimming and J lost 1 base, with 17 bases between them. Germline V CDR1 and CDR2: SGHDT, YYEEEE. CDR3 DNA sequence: TGTGCCAGCAGCTTGGGGGGCCGTTTGGCGGAGAGCAATCAGCCCCAGCATTTT. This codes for CASSLGGRLAESNQPQHF.

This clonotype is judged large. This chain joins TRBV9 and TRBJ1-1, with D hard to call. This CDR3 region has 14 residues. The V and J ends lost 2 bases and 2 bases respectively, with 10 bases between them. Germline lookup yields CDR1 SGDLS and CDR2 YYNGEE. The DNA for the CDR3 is TGTGCCAGCAGCGTCGGGTGGGGAAACACTGAAGCTTTCTTT. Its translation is CASSVGWGNTEAFF.

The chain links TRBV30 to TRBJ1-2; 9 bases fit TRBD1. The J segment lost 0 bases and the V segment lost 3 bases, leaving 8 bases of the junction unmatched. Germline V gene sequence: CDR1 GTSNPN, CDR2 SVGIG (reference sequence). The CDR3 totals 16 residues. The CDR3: CAWSAGTGLANYGYTF. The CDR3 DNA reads TGTGCCTGGAGCGCCGGGACAGGGTTAGCTAACTATGGCTACACCTTC.

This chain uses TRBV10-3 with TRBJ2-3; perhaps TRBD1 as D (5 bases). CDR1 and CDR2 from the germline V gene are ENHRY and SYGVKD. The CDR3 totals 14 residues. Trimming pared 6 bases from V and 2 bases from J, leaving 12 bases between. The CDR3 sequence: CAIRRDRPTDTQYF. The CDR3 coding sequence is TGTGCCATCAGACGCGACAGACCCACAGATACGCAGTATTTT.

The CDR3 bases are TGTGCCAGCAGTGAAGCGACTGGAGGTGAGCAGTTCTTC. Its protein product is CASSEATGGEQFF. The gene calls are TRBV2 and TRBJ2-1; D is perhaps TRBD2 (5 bases). Germline CDR1 reads SNHLY; CDR2 reads FYNNEI. Trimming cost V 0 bases and J 9 bases, with 9 bases left between them. This CDR3 spans 13 amino acids.

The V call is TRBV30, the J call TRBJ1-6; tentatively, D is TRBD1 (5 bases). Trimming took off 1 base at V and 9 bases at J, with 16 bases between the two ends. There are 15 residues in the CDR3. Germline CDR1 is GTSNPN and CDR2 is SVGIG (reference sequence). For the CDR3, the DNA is TGTGCCTGGAGTGAAGTTAGGCAGGGAGGTTCACCCCTCCACTTT. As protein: CAWSEVRQGGSPLHF.

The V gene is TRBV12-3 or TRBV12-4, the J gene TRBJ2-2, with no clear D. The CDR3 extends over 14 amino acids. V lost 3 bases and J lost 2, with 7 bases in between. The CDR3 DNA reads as TGTGCCAGCAGTTTTGGGCTAAACACCGGGGAGCTGTTTTTT. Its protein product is CASSFGLNTGELFF.

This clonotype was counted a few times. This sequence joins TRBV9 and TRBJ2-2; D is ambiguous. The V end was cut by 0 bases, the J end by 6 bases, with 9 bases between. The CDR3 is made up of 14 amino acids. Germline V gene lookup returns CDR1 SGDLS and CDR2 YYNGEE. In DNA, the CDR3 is TGTGCCAGCAGCGTAGCTCAAGGGCCCGGGGAGCTGTTTTTT. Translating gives CASSVAQGPGELFF.

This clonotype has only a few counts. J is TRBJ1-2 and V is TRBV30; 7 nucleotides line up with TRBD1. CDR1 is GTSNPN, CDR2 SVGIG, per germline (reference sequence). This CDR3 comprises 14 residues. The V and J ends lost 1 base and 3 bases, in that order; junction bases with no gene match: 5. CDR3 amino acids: CAWSADRDYYGYTF. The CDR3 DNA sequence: TGTGCCTGGAGTGCCGACAGGGACTACTATGGCTACACCTTC.

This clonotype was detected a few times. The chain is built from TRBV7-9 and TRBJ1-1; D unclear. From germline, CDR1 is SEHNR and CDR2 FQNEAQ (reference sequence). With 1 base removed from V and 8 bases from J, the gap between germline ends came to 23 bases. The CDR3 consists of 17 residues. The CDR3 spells CASSLDEGLRTASEAFF. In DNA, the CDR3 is TGTGCCAGCAGCTTAGACGAAGGACTCAGGACGGCTTCGGAAGCTTTCTTT.

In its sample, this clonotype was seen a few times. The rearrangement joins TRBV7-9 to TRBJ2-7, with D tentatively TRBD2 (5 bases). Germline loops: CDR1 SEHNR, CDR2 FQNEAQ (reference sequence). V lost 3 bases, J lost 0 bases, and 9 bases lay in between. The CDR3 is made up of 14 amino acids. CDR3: CASSLEVHSYEQYF. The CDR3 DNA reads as TGTGCCAGCAGCTTGGAGGTTCACTCCTACGAGCAGTACTTC.

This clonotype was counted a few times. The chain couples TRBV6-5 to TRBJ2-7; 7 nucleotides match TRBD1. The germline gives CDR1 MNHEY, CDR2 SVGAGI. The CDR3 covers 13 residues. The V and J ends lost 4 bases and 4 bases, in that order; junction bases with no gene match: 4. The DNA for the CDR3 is TGTGCCAGCAGTTTCCGACAGGGTTACGAGCAGTACTTC. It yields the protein CASSFRQGYEQYF.